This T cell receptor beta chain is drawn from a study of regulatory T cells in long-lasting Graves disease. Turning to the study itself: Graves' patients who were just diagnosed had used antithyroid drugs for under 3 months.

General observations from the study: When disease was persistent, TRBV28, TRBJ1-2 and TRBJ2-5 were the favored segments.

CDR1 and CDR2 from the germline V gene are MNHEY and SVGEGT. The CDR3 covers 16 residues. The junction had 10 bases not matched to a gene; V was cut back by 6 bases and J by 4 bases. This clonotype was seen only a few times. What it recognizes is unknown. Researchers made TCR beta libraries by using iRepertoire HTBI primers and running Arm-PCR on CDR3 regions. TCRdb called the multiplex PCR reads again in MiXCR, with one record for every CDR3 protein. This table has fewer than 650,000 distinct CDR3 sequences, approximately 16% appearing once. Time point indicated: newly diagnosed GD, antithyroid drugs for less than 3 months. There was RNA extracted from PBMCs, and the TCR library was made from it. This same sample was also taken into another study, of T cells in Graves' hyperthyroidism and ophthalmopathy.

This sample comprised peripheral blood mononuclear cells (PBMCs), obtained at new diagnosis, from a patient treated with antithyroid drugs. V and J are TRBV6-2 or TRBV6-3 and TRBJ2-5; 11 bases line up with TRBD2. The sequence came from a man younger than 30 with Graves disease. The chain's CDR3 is CASRSTTSGTPETQYF. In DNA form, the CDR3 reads TGTGCCAGCAGGTCGACGACTAGCGGGACTCCAGAGACCCAGTACTTC.